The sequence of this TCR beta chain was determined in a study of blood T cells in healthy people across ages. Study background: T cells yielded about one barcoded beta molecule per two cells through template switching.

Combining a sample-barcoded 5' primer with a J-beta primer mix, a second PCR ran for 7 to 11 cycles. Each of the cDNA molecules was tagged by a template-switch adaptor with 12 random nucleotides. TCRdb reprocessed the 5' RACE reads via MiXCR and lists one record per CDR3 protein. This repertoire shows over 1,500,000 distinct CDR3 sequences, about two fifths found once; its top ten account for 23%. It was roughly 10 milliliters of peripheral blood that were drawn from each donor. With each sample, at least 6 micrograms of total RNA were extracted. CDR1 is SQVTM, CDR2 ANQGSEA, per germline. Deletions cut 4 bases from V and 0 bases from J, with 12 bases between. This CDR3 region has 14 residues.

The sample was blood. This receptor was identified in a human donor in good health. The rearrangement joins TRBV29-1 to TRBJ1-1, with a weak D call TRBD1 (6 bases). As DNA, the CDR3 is TGCAGCGTTGCCGAGGGGGGCGTGAACACTGAAGCTTTCTTT. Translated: CSVAEGGVNTEAFF.